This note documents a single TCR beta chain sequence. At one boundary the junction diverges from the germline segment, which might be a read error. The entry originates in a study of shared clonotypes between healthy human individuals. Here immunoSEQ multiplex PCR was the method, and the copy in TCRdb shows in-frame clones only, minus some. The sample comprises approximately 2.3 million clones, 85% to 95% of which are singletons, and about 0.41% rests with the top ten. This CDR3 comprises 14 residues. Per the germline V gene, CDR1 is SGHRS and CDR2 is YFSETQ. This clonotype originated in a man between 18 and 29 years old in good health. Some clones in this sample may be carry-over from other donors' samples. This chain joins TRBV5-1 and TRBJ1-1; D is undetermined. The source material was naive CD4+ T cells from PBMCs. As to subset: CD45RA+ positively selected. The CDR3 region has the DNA TGCGCCAGCAGCTTGGTTTTATCCGACGCTGAAGTTTTCTTT. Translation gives CASSLVLSDAEVFF.